The clone carrying this TCR beta chain has just a few counts. Its antigen is not known. This record comes from a study of human T cells and chemical hapten exposure. Study results and caveats: As patch test score rose, PT1 expanded TCR counts tended to rise as well.

This CDR3 is 13 amino acids long. CDR1 and CDR2 from the germline V gene are KGHDR and SFDVKD. The V end lost 3 bases, the J end lost 5 bases, and 10 bases lay between the germline ends. Unique molecular identifiers were linked by the library to individual cDNA molecules. TCRdb called the RACE reads again in MiXCR, with one record for every CDR3 protein. The sample lists some 57,000 distinct CDR3 sequences, around a tenth seen once, with approximately 10% in the top ten. Sample time point: pre-sensitization, week 0. Sample treatment: therapeutic diphenylcyclopropenone sensitization with weekly scalp DPC. Total RNA came from unfractionated whole blood.

The TCR sequence derives from a woman aged 25 to 39 with alopecia areata. Some clones in this sample may be carry-over from other donors' samples. The chain employs TRBV24-1 and TRBJ2-7; TRBD1 is a possible D gene (5 bases). The input for sequencing was whole blood, taken in connection with sensitization to the hapten diphenylcyclopropenone (DPC). In DNA, the CDR3 is TGTGCCACCAGTGATGGTAACAGGAACGAGCAGTACTTC. Amino acid sequence: CATSDGNRNEQYF.